Presented here are 26 T cell receptor beta chains from one specimen sequenced in a study of naive and memory T cell subsets. Four PCR rounds used nested alpha and beta constant region primers plus the SP2 primer. TCRdb reanalysed the UMI-ligation and nested PCR reads using MiXCR and keeps one entry per CDR3 protein. The sample includes tens of thousands of distinct CDR3 sequences, around 6% of them seen just once. Treatment specified: skin biopsy from PPD injection site in Mantoux-positive individual. An oligonucleotide containing a UMI was ligated to the 3' end of TCR cDNA. This sample comprised skin, obtained from a tuberculin skin test site. Every receptor here comes from an adult in good health.

As concerns this clonotype: A much bigger clone sits one base away, suggesting this may be a read error. V gene TRBV2 combines with J gene TRBJ2-5; D uncertain. This CDR3 comprises 12 residues. V lost 2 bases and J 5 bases, leaving 6 bases between the germline ends. Germline V gives CDR1 SNHLY, CDR2 FYNNEI. The CDR3: CASSELGETQYF. The CDR3, as DNA: TGTGCCAGCAGTGAACTAGGGGAGACCCAGTACTTC.

The table lists this clonotype with many counts. This chain joins TRBV20-1 and TRBJ2-2; D gene uncertain. Germline V CDR1 and CDR2: DFQATT, SNEGSKA (reference sequence). V dropped 1 base and J dropped 4 bases, with 13 bases sitting between them. The CDR3 spans 15 residues. The CDR3: CSARGAFVFTGELFF. CDR3 DNA sequence: TGCAGTGCTAGAGGCGCCTTTGTTTTCACCGGGGAGCTGTTTTTT.

The rearrangement uses TRBV20-1 and TRBJ2-7; D gene uncertain. V shed 1 base and J shed 3 bases, with 16 bases lying between them. CDR1 is DFQATT and CDR2 is SNEGSKA in the germline V gene (reference sequence). The length of the CDR3 is 15 residues. The CDR3 reads CSARAGRSSLYEQYF. In DNA, the CDR3 is TGCAGTGCTAGAGCTGGGCGGTCCTCCCTCTACGAGCAGTACTTC.

This clonotype has more than one count but fewer than ten. This sequence joins TRBV6-6 and TRBJ2-2, with D hard to call. Germline V CDR1 and CDR2: MNHNY, SVGAGI (reference sequence). V gave up 3 bases and J gave up 0 bases, with 11 bases separating them. The CDR3 runs to 16 residues. CDR3 residues: CASSYQTGANTGELFF. CDR3 nucleotides: TGTGCCAGCAGTTATCAGACTGGAGCGAACACCGGGGAGCTGTTTTTT.

This clonotype appeared a few times. CDR3 in DNA: TGCGCCAGCAGCTTGGATTCGGGAGGGAGCACCGGGGAGCTGTTTTTT. Its protein product is CASSLDSGGSTGELFF. J is TRBJ2-2 and V is TRBV5-1, with 8 bases aligning to TRBD2. Germline loops: CDR1 SGHRS, CDR2 YFSETQ. J gave up 4 bases and V 0 bases, and 5 bases lay outside the gene matches. The CDR3 runs 16 residues.

The chain links TRBV19 to TRBJ1-2; D remains unclear. Trimming removed 5 bases at V and 5 bases at J, with 12 bases between. Germline values: CDR1 LNHDA, CDR2 SQIVND (reference sequence). The CDR3 spans 13 residues. The CDR3: CASSLRGSYGYTF. The CDR3 coding sequence is TGTGCCAGTAGTCTAAGAGGAAGTTATGGCTACACCTTC.

The chain joins TRBV12-5 to TRBJ2-1; D unresolved. Looked up from germline, CDR1 is LGHNT and CDR2 is FRNRAP. V was trimmed by 0 bases and J by 2 bases, leaving 11 bases between them. The CDR3 contains 16 residues. This CDR3 is CASGLVLGGTYNEQFF. The CDR3 DNA reads TGTGCTAGTGGTTTGGTACTTGGCGGTACCTACAATGAGCAGTTCTTC. The complete variable domain, with remaining parts taken from reference TRBV12-5 and TRBJ2-1, reads DARVTQTPRHKVTEMGQEVTMRCQPILGHNTVFWYRQTMMQGLELLAYFRNRAPLDDSGMPKDRFSAEMPDATLATLKIQPSEPRDSAVYFCASGLVLGGTYNEQFFGPGTRLTVL.

This clonotype was picked up a small number of times. The chain links TRBV28 to TRBJ1-2, with D possibly matching TRBD1 (6 bases). V was clipped by 6 bases and J by 5 bases, with 19 bases between them. This CDR3 region has 15 residues. Germline loops: CDR1 MDHEN, CDR2 SYDVKM. DNA of the CDR3: TGTGCCAGCAGCTTAACGGGGGGCGTCCTTTATGGCTACACCTTC. Protein sequence: CASSLTGGVLYGYTF.

There are many counts of this clonotype. The V call is TRBV28, the J call TRBJ2-6, with D tentatively TRBD2 (6 bases). The CDR3 consists of 19 residues. Germline values: CDR1 MDHEN, CDR2 SYDVKM. V shed 3 bases and J shed 0 bases, with 18 bases lying between them. The CDR3 region has the DNA TGTGCCAGCAGTTTTCGGCCGGGACTCCCACTCTCTGGGGCCAACGTCCTGACTTTC. Its translation is CASSFRPGLPLSGANVLTF.

This clonotype was detected only a few times. V is TRBV7-6 and J is TRBJ1-5, with 7 bases fitting TRBD1. Germline CDR1 and CDR2: SGHVS and FNYEAQ. This CDR3 contains 15 residues. J was trimmed by 4 bases and V by 1 base; bases with no gene match: 4. In DNA, the CDR3 is TGTGCCAGCAGCTTAGACGCAGGGGGAAATCAGCCCCAGCATTTT. This gives the protein CASSLDAGGNQPQHF. Using reference TRBV7-6 and TRBJ1-5 for the parts outside the CDR3, the full variable domain is GAGVSQSPRYKVTKRGQDVALRCDPISGHVSLYWYRQALGQGPEFLTYFNYEAQQDKSGLPNDRFSAERPEGSISTLTIQRTEQRDSAMYRCASSLDAGGNQPQHFGDGTRLSIL.

The chain uses TRBV18 and TRBJ1-2; D unresolved. The germline V and J ends were trimmed by 3 bases and 4 bases, with 6 bases remaining between them. Germline loops: CDR1 KGHSH, CDR2 LQKENI. This CDR3 comprises 12 residues. CDR3 sequence reads: CASSPDLYGYTF. The CDR3 region has the DNA TGTGCCAGCTCACCTGACCTCTATGGCTACACCTTC.

By sample share, this clonotype is medium-sized (0.01 to 0.1%). The J gene is TRBJ2-7, the V gene TRBV7-9; 7 nucleotides align to TRBD1. V trimming: 1 base; J trimming: 3 bases; junction bases outside the gene matches: 3. Germline CDR1 SEHNR, CDR2 FQNEAQ (reference sequence). The CDR3 is 14 residues long. CDR3 DNA sequence: TGTGCCAGCAGCTTAGTAGGGGGCAACTACGAGCAGTACTTC. The encoded protein is CASSLVGGNYEQYF.

This clonotype was counted at least ten times. The chain recombines TRBV5-4 with TRBJ2-7, with 7 bases lining up with TRBD1. With V trimmed by 5 bases and J by 6 bases, 14 bases remained unmatched. CDR3 size: 15 residues. Germline assignment: CDR1 SGHNT and CDR2 YYREEE (reference sequence). The CDR3 is CASSPDRVHRREQYF. CDR3 DNA: TGTGCCAGCAGTCCCGACAGGGTCCATCGTCGCGAGCAGTACTTC.

The V call is TRBV6-5, the J call TRBJ2-6; 8 bases match TRBD1. The CDR3 covers 17 residues. Germline values: CDR1 MNHEY, CDR2 SVGAGI. V shed 6 bases and J 1 base; nucleotides not matched to a gene: 8. In DNA, the CDR3 is TGTGCCAGCAGGTCCGGGACAGGAAGATCTGGGGCCAACGTCCTGACTTTC. Residues: CASRSGTGRSGANVLTF.

Sample share makes this clonotype medium-sized. The genes are TRBV18 and TRBJ2-3, with a tentative D call TRBD1 (6 bases). Germline CDR1 is KGHSH and CDR2 is LQKENI. Trimming shortened V by 5 bases and J by 6 bases, and 21 bases separated the two germline ends. The CDR3 is 16 residues long. CDR3 coding DNA: TGTGCCAGCTCAGCTCAGGGGCCCAAACTATACGATACGCAGTATTTT. This codes for CASSAQGPKLYDTQYF.

The genes are TRBV19 and TRBJ2-1, with D possibly being TRBD2 (6 bases). The germline V gene encodes CDR1 LNHDA and CDR2 SQIVND (reference sequence). This CDR3 has 15 residues. V was clipped by 7 bases and J by 0 bases, with 13 bases between them. The CDR3 loop is CASTEAGNSYNEQFF. CDR3 coding DNA: TGTGCCAGTACTGAAGCGGGTAACTCCTACAATGAGCAGTTCTTC.

This clonotype was seen repeatedly, ten times or more. The chain combines TRBV18 with TRBJ2-2; D is perhaps TRBD1 or TRBD2 (5 bases each). V lost 10 bases and J lost 0, with 12 bases in between. Germline V gene data show CDR1 as KGHSH and CDR2 as LQKENI. This CDR3 has 14 residues. CDR3 loop: CATIRGANTGELFF. The CDR3 DNA reads TGTGCCACAATTCGAGGGGCGAACACCGGGGAGCTGTTTTTT. Using reference TRBV18 and TRBJ2-2 for the parts outside the CDR3, the full variable domain is NAGVMQNPRHLVRRRGQEARLRCSPMKGHSHVYWYRQLPEEGLKFMVYLQKENIIDESGMPKERFSAEFPKEGPSILRIQQVVRGDSAAYFCATIRGANTGELFFGEGSRLTVL.

This clonotype was recorded many times. V and J are TRBV4-3 and TRBJ2-5; D unclear. Germline CDR1 and CDR2: LGHNA and YSLEER. CDR3 length: 16 residues. Trimming took off 0 bases at V and 5 bases at J, with 16 bases between the two ends. CDR3 sequence reads: CASSQESLGQWETQYF. The CDR3 DNA follows: TGCGCCAGCAGCCAAGAGTCCTTAGGCCAATGGGAGACCCAGTACTTC.

The V and J genes are TRBV30 and TRBJ2-1, with D maybe TRBD2 (5 bases). The CDR3 sequence is 14 residues long. Trimming stripped 3 bases from V and 0 bases from J, with 9 bases between. Germline V gene data show CDR1 as GTSNPN and CDR2 as SVGIG (reference sequence). The CDR3 sequence: CAWRKRSSYNEQFF. Written as DNA, the CDR3 is TGTGCCTGGAGAAAGCGGAGCTCCTACAATGAGCAGTTCTTC.

This clonotype showed up many times. CDR3 region: CASSSATGVSDYEQYF. The CDR3 nucleotides are TGTGCCAGCAGTTCCGCGACAGGGGTTAGCGACTACGAGCAGTACTTC. This chain joins TRBV6-6 and TRBJ2-7; 8 nucleotides line up with TRBD1. The germline V gene has CDR1 MNHNY and CDR2 SVGAGI (reference sequence). The V segment lost 4 bases and the J segment 3 bases; nucleotides outside the gene matches: 11. The CDR3 length is 16 residues.

This clonotype was found many times. The rearrangement joins TRBV9 to TRBJ2-1; possibly TRBD1 or TRBD2 for D (6 bases each). The CDR3 spans 17 residues. V lost 3 bases, J lost 8 bases, and 24 bases lay in between. Germline V lookup: CDR1 SGDLS, CDR2 YYNGEE. Written as DNA, the CDR3 is TGTGCCAGCAGCGAGGCCTTGGGGGCGGGATCCACGGATGAGCAGTTCTTC. The encoded protein is CASSEALGAGSTDEQFF.

This clonotype was seen at least ten times. This chain connects TRBV7-2 to TRBJ2-7; tentatively, D is TRBD1 (6 bases). This CDR3 has 21 amino acids. Germline V CDR1 and CDR2: SGHTA, FQGNSA. V lost 5 bases and J 0 bases, leaving 32 bases between the germline ends. The CDR3 here is CASSPARRLGTTHRTSYEQYF. In DNA form, the CDR3 reads TGTGCCAGCAGCCCCGCCCGGAGGTTAGGGACAACCCACCGAACCTCCTACGAGCAGTACTTC.

This clonotype was counted a few times. This chain uses TRBV28 with TRBJ1-6; possible D gene TRBD1, 6 bases. V dropped 5 bases and J dropped 7 bases, with 15 bases sitting between them. The CDR3 is 15 amino acids. Germline loops: CDR1 MDHEN, CDR2 SYDVKM. The CDR3 loop reads CASSRGGTRNSPLHF. The CDR3 DNA reads TGTGCCAGCAGTCGGGGGGGCACGAGGAATTCACCCCTCCACTTT.

The chain carries TRBV19 and TRBJ2-2, with D tentatively TRBD2 (5 bases). The CDR3 contains 15 residues. Germline CDR1 reads LNHDA; CDR2 reads SQIVND (reference sequence). The ends were cut back, 2 bases at V and 6 bases at J, with 13 bases in the middle. CDR3 protein: CASSILGGAAGELFF. CDR3 nucleotides: TGTGCCAGTAGTATATTAGGAGGAGCAGCCGGGGAGCTGTTTTTT.

The J gene is TRBJ2-1, the V gene TRBV15, with 12 bases that match TRBD2. Germline V CDR1 and CDR2: LNHNV, YYDKDF (reference sequence). This CDR3 comprises 18 residues. V lost 2 bases to trimming and J lost 10 bases; unmatched junction nucleotides: 15. The CDR3 sequence: CATSRPDRLAGVSYEQFF. For the CDR3, the DNA is TGTGCCACCAGCAGACCCGATCGACTAGCGGGAGTTTCCTACGAGCAGTTCTTC.

Only a few counts were recorded for this clonotype. This chain joins TRBV7-2 and TRBJ1-5; D ambiguous. Germline loops: CDR1 SGHTA, CDR2 FQGNSA. This CDR3 is built from 15 residues. The germline V and J ends were trimmed by 5 bases and 0 bases, with 11 bases remaining between them. CDR3 sequence reads: CASSVGRNSNQPQHF. In DNA form, the CDR3 reads TGTGCCAGCAGCGTCGGACGGAATAGCAATCAGCCCCAGCATTTT.